The next 22 T cell receptor beta chains were all read from a single sample in a study of early T cells in non-severe SARS-CoV-2 infection. Each CDR3 protein is one row after TCRdb ran MiXCR on the 5' RACE reads. The profile covers some 40,000 distinct CDR3 sequences, with 10% to 15% appearing a single time and 16% taken by the ten largest. The sequenced material came from whole blood. All receptors derive from an adult who was a healthcare worker with PCR-confirmed SARS-CoV-2 infection or an uninfected control (not recorded which).

This clonotype was counted many times. This chain links TRBV19 with TRBJ1-5, with 7 nucleotides matching TRBD1. The CDR3 length is 12 residues. Germline CDR1 is LNHDA and CDR2 is SQIVND (reference sequence). V dropped 8 bases and J dropped 3; count of bases not matched to a gene: 1. CDR3 region: CASGTVNQPQHF. For the CDR3, the DNA is TGTGCCAGTGGGACAGTCAATCAGCCCCAGCATTTT.

The J gene is TRBJ2-5, the V gene TRBV28, with D possibly being TRBD2 (7 bases). V lost 5 bases, J lost 0 bases, and 13 bases lay in between. Germline assignment: CDR1 MDHEN and CDR2 SYDVKM. The CDR3 is 15 residues long. The CDR3 nucleotides read TGTGCCAGCAGTGAGGGGGGGGCGTACCAAGAGACCCAGTACTTC. It specifies CASSEGGAYQETQYF.

The rearrangement joins TRBV18 to TRBJ1-5; TRBD1 aligns across 9 bases. The ends lost 6 bases at V and 6 bases at J; junction bases unmatched: 9. The V gene's germline CDR1 is KGHSH and CDR2 LQKENI. The CDR3 is 15 residues long. The DNA for the CDR3 is TGTGCCAGCTCGCAGGACAGGGGAATATTTCAGCCCCAGCATTTT. It translates to CASSQDRGIFQPQHF. The whole variable domain, filled in from reference TRBV18 and TRBJ1-5, reads NAGVMQNPRHLVRRRGQEARLRCSPMKGHSHVYWYRQLPEEGLKFMVYLQKENIIDESGMPKERFSAEFPKEGPSILRIQQVVRGDSAAYFCASSQDRGIFQPQHFGDGTRLSIL.

This clonotype was observed at least ten times. The chain links TRBV12-3 or TRBV12-4 to TRBJ2-7; no clear D. The CDR3 extends over 14 amino acids. The V end was cut by 3 bases, the J end by 6 bases, with 15 bases between. Here the CDR3 reads CASSFSYQETEQYF. CDR3 sequence (DNA): TGTGCCAGCAGTTTTTCATATCAGGAGACCGAGCAGTACTTC.

About this clonotype: A much larger clone differs by one base, so this may be a read error. The V and J genes are TRBV11-1 and TRBJ2-3; no definite D call. The CDR3 is 16 amino acids. The germline V gene has CDR1 SGHAT and CDR2 FQDESV (reference sequence). V was clipped by 2 bases and J by 2 bases, with 14 bases between them. The CDR3 DNA is TGTGCCAGCAGCTTATTGGTGACATGGAACACAGATACGCAGTATTTT. Its translation: CASSLLVTWNTDTQYF.

V and J are TRBV14 and TRBJ1-1; unclear D gene. Germline values: CDR1 SGHDN, CDR2 FVKESK. CDR3 length: 13 residues. The V gene lost 2 bases and the J gene lost 9 bases, with 13 bases spanning the gap. CDR3 region: CASSQPAAHQAFF. The CDR3 coding sequence is TGTGCCAGCAGCCAACCTGCGGCTCACCAAGCTTTCTTT.

This clonotype was detected ten times or more. The chain employs TRBV20-1 and TRBJ2-5, with D perhaps being TRBD1 or TRBD2 (5 bases each). Per germline, CDR1 DFQATT and CDR2 SNEGSKA (reference sequence). With 2 bases removed from V and 3 bases from J, the gap between germline ends came to 13 bases. The CDR3 has 14 residues. The chain's CDR3 is CSARLLVGEETQYF. CDR3 coding DNA: TGCAGTGCTAGACTGCTAGTGGGGGAAGAGACCCAGTACTTC.

The chain carries TRBV7-2 and TRBJ2-7; 9 positions agree with TRBD1. Germline CDR1 is SGHTA and CDR2 is FQGNSA. This CDR3 contains 13 residues. With 4 bases clipped from V and 6 bases from J, the junction kept 4 bases outside the gene matches. The CDR3 sequence is CASSSQGASEQYF. The CDR3 nucleotides are TGTGCCAGCAGCTCACAGGGGGCGAGCGAGCAGTACTTC.

The genes are TRBV6-2 or TRBV6-3 and TRBJ1-1, with 7 nucleotides matching TRBD1. The CDR3 covers 17 residues. J was trimmed by 1 base and V by 5 bases; bases with no gene match: 13. Germline CDR1 reads MNHEY; CDR2 reads SVGEGT. Written as DNA, the CDR3 is TGTGCCAGCAGTATAGGTTGGGGACAGCCTTCGAACACTGAAGCTTTCTTT. Protein product: CASSIGWGQPSNTEAFF.

V usage is TRBV7-2 and J usage is TRBJ1-2; 9 nucleotides match TRBD1. The CDR3 loop spans 12 amino acids. Germline trimming cut 4 bases from V and 7 bases from J; bases unmatched to any gene: 1. The germline V gene encodes CDR1 SGHTA and CDR2 FQGNSA. The CDR3 is CASSSDRGGYTF. The CDR3 DNA sequence: TGTGCCAGCAGCTCGGACAGGGGTGGCTACACCTTC. The full variable domain, completed using reference TRBV7-2 and TRBJ1-2, is GAGVSQSPSNKVTEKGKDVELRCDPISGHTALYWYRQSLGQGLEFLIYFQGNSAPDKSGLPSDRFSAERTGGSVSTLTIQRTQQEDSAVYLCASSSDRGGYTFGSGTRLTVV.

The count of this clonotype is one. The chain couples TRBV6-2 or TRBV6-3 to TRBJ2-7; TRBD1 might be the D (5 bases). The CDR3 consists of 13 residues. Trimming removed 7 bases at V and 6 bases at J, with 16 bases between. Germline CDR1 reads MNHEY; CDR2 reads SVGEGT. As DNA, the CDR3 is TGTGCCAGCATGTTTGACAGTCCCGCCGAGCAGTACTTC. Amino acid sequence: CASMFDSPAEQYF.

This sequence joins TRBV20-1 and TRBJ1-1; D might be TRBD1 (6 bases). There are 11 residues in the CDR3. V was pared by 6 bases and J by 10 bases, with 15 bases between. In germline, CDR1 is DFQATT, CDR2 SNEGSKA (reference sequence). This CDR3 is CSAMVQGRAFF. The CDR3 DNA is TGCAGTGCCATGGTCCAGGGGAGAGCTTTCTTT.

This clonotype has a handful of counts. A read error may account for a junction end that differs from germline. V usage is TRBV7-2 and J usage is TRBJ1-1; D unclear. The CDR3 loop spans 14 amino acids. The germline V gene has CDR1 SGHTA and CDR2 FQGNSA. The CDR3 loop reads CASSLTVANPEAFF. The CDR3 coding sequence is TGTGCCAGCAGCTTAACAGTGGCGAACCCTGAAGCTTTCTTT.

The table lists this clonotype with many counts. This rearrangement joins TRBV7-6 to TRBJ2-1; D unclear. This CDR3 is 12 amino acids long. Germline V gene lookup returns CDR1 SGHVS and CDR2 FNYEAQ. Trimming took 5 bases from V and 7 from J, leaving 9 bases between them. The CDR3 DNA reads TGTGCCAGCAGCCGGGTGGGGAATGAGCAGTTCTTC. Translated: CASSRVGNEQFF.

This clonotype was counted only a few times. The rearrangement uses TRBV9 and TRBJ1-1; TRBD1 agrees at 10 bases. After removal of 4 bases from V and 6 bases from J, the junction contained 3 bases not matched to a gene. The CDR3 has 13 residues. The germline gives CDR1 SGDLS, CDR2 YYNGEE. CDR3 DNA: TGTGCCAGCAGCCGACAGGGGGCTTCTGAAGCTTTCTTT. Protein: CASSRQGASEAFF.

This clonotype showed up many times. The chain uses TRBV12-3 or TRBV12-4 and TRBJ1-3, with D unclear. The CDR3 has 13 amino acids. V lost 7 bases and J lost 3, with 10 bases in between. CDR3 bases: TGTGCCAGCACGATTTTGCGTGGAAACACCATATATTTT. Amino acids: CASTILRGNTIYF.

The genes are TRBV19 and TRBJ2-3, with D hard to call. Germline V lookup: CDR1 LNHDA, CDR2 SQIVND (reference sequence). V dropped 6 bases and J dropped 3 bases, with 7 bases sitting between them. The CDR3 spans 12 residues. The CDR3: CASSPGTDTQYF. CDR3 DNA: TGTGCCAGTAGCCCCGGGACAGATACGCAGTATTTT. The full variable domain, its missing parts supplied by reference TRBV19 and TRBJ2-3, is DGGITQSPKYLFRKEGQNVTLSCEQNLNHDAMYWYRQDPGQGLRLIYYSQIVNDFQKGDIAEGYSVSREKKESFPLTVTSAQKNPTAFYLCASSPGTDTQYFGPGTRLTVL.

The table lists this clonotype with many counts. V and J are TRBV7-9 and TRBJ2-1, with D perhaps TRBD1 or TRBD2 (7 bases each). The CDR3 spans 16 residues. V lost 5 bases and J 7 bases, leaving 21 bases between the germline ends. CDR1 is SEHNR and CDR2 is FQNEAQ in the germline V gene (reference sequence). CDR3 nucleotides: TGTGCCAGCAGCCCCACCAGGGGGGGGTTGGGGAATGAGCAGTTCTTC. It specifies CASSPTRGGLGNEQFF.

This clonotype was observed a handful of times. The genes are TRBV6-2 or TRBV6-3 and TRBJ1-1; the D gene is possibly TRBD1 (5 bases). V shed 5 bases and J shed 1 base, with 8 bases lying between them. This CDR3 region has 13 residues. Germline CDR1 is MNHEY and CDR2 is SVGEGT. The CDR3 spells CASSNRRNTEAFF. The CDR3 DNA is TGTGCCAGCAGTAACAGGAGGAACACTGAAGCTTTCTTT.

The chain couples TRBV4-3 to TRBJ1-1; the D gene is possibly TRBD1 (6 bases). CDR1 is LGHNA and CDR2 is YSLEER in the germline V gene. V shed 0 bases and J shed 7 bases, with 15 bases lying between them. The CDR3 spans 15 residues. The CDR3, as DNA: TGCGCCAGCAGCCAAGAAGCGGGGGGGCCCTATGAAGCTTTCTTT. It translates to CASSQEAGGPYEAFF.

V gene TRBV9 combines with J gene TRBJ2-1, with 10 bases identical to TRBD1. V was pared by 3 bases and J by 8 bases, with 8 bases of the junction left unmatched. Germline lookup yields CDR1 SGDLS and CDR2 YYNGEE. This CDR3 comprises 15 residues. Here the CDR3 reads CASSGGTGAVDEQFF. CDR3 coding DNA: TGTGCCAGCAGCGGGGGGACAGGGGCTGTCGATGAGCAGTTCTTC.

The chain recombines TRBV7-2 with TRBJ2-1, with TRBD1 matching 11 bases. V shed 5 bases, J shed 6 bases, and the junction held 6 bases outside the gene matches. This CDR3 contains 15 residues. CDR1 is SGHTA, CDR2 FQGNSA, per germline. The CDR3 loop is CASSTQGQGANEQFF. DNA of the CDR3: TGTGCCAGCAGCACCCAAGGACAGGGGGCCAATGAGCAGTTCTTC.